This T cell receptor beta chain stems from a study of blood T cell repertoires in COVID-19. In the study overall: Donors in the United States, Italy and Spain gave samples during acute or convalescent COVID-19.

Recruited during active infection, patients (from Seattle) were subsequently followed longitudinally. The CDR3 runs 15 residues. The V gene's germline CDR1 is SGHDN and CDR2 FVKESK. The V and J ends lost 2 bases and 4 bases respectively, with 9 bases between them. Authors' processing steps: For nucleated cells, counts were estimated from reference gene primer amplification. TCRdb keeps only in-frame clones here, not all; method: immunoSEQ multiplex PCR. D and trimming come from the DNA, and the V and J calls and clone size come from that table. The table shows over 200,000 clones, with more than 85% occurring only once.

This TCR came from a man in his sixties with COVID-19, enrolled during active disease. The chain recombines TRBV14 with TRBJ1-6, with no clear D. Sequencing was carried out using peripheral blood. As DNA, the CDR3 is TGTGCCAGCAGCCAACCCTATTCTTATAATTCACCCCTCCACTTT. Protein: CASSQPYSYNSPLHF.